Following are 29 T cell receptor beta chains from one sample sequenced in a study of shared clonotypes between healthy human individuals. Assay used: immunoSEQ multiplex PCR; TCRdb lists only in-frame clones, some missing. Here the sample spans a few hundred thousand clones, roughly 85% being singletons. The sequenced sample consisted of PBMCs. These receptors originate from a woman between 35 and 50 years old in good health. Some clones in this sample may be carry-over from other donors' samples.

This rearrangement joins TRBV2 to TRBJ2-2, with 14 nucleotides matching TRBD2. J gave up 9 bases and V 6 bases, and 6 bases lay outside the gene matches. Per germline, CDR1 SNHLY and CDR2 FYNNEI. The CDR3 sequence is 15 residues long. CDR3 nucleotides: TGTGCCAGCAGGAGACTAGCGGGAGGGCCTAGGGAGCTGTTTTTT. Protein sequence: CASRRLAGGPRELFF.

This chain joins TRBV28 and TRBJ1-3; no firm D call. This CDR3 is 16 amino acids long. With 7 bases removed from V and 0 bases from J, the gap between germline ends came to 16 bases. Germline-derived CDR1 and CDR2 are MDHEN and SYDVKM. CDR3 region: CASIPSPPVSGNTIYF. DNA for the CDR3: TGTGCCAGCATCCCTTCCCCCCCGGTCTCTGGAAACACCATATATTTT.

This chain uses TRBV7-3 with TRBJ1-1; D may be TRBD1 (5 bases). CDR1 is SGHTA, CDR2 FQGTGA, per germline. The V end lost 5 bases, the J end lost 4 bases, and 11 bases lay between the germline ends. The CDR3 sequence is 13 residues long. For the CDR3, the DNA is TGTGCCAGCAGCATGACAGAAGGCACTGAAGCTTTCTTT. Its translation is CASSMTEGTEAFF.

The rearrangement joins TRBV6-6 to TRBJ2-7, with 8 bases that match TRBD2. V lost 7 bases and J lost 6; bases outside the gene matches: 14. Germline CDR1 is MNHNY and CDR2 is SVGAGI (reference sequence). The CDR3 spans 15 residues. The CDR3 sequence is CASIARLAPLSEQYF. CDR3 DNA sequence: TGTGCCAGCATCGCGAGACTAGCGCCCCTGAGCGAGCAGTACTTC.

The sample holds a few counts of this clone. CDR3 amino acids: CAICPEGADTEAFF. CDR3 DNA sequence: TGTGCCATTTGCCCCGAGGGGGCGGACACTGAAGCTTTCTTT. This chain uses TRBV10-3 with TRBJ1-1; 7 nucleotides align to TRBD1. Germline V gene sequence: CDR1 ENHRY, CDR2 SYGVKD. The CDR3 has 14 residues. Trimming took 9 bases from V and 3 from J; bases not matched to a gene: 10.

CDR3: CASSLFSGRNTGELFF. The CDR3 nucleotides are TGTGCCAGCAGCTTGTTTAGCGGGAGAAACACCGGGGAGCTGTTTTTT. The gene calls are TRBV5-5 and TRBJ2-2; 9 bases are a match to TRBD2. The germline CDR1 and CDR2 sequences are SGHKS and YYEKEE (reference sequence). V lost 1 base, J lost 2 bases, and 3 bases stayed unmatched. The CDR3 spans 16 residues.

This clone was detected only once. The chain is built from TRBV7-8 and TRBJ2-7; unclear D gene. V dropped 1 base and J dropped 2 bases, with 9 bases sitting between them. This CDR3 has 14 amino acids. CDR1 and CDR2 (germline): SGHVS, FQNEAQ. CDR3 in DNA: TGTGCCAGCAGCTTAGGTGGGTTTGCCTACGAGCAGTACTTC. Translating gives CASSLGGFAYEQYF.

The chain is built from TRBV11-1 and TRBJ2-3; D is unclear. Per germline, CDR1 SGHAT and CDR2 FQDESV (reference sequence). V was shortened by 1 base and J by 5 bases, with 13 bases between the two germline ends. This CDR3 comprises 15 residues. This CDR3 is CASSLGVAEGDTQYF. The CDR3 DNA reads as TGTGCCAGCAGCTTAGGGGTTGCGGAAGGAGATACGCAGTATTTT.

The V and J genes are TRBV6-6 and TRBJ1-2, with D uncertain. Germline CDR1 and CDR2: MNHNY and SVGAGI (reference sequence). The CDR3 covers 13 residues. Trimming pared 0 bases from V and 8 bases from J, leaving 10 bases between. The CDR3 sequence: CASSYSDGGGYTF. In DNA, the CDR3 is TGTGCCAGCAGTTACTCGGACGGTGGGGGCTACACCTTC.

V is TRBV29-1 and J is TRBJ1-1, with D possibly being TRBD1 (5 bases). The germline V gene encodes CDR1 SQVTM and CDR2 ANQGSEA. CDR3 length: 12 residues. Trimming took off 7 bases at V and 1 base at J, with 10 bases between the two ends. CDR3 loop: CSGGPPNTEAFF. The CDR3 DNA reads as TGCAGCGGGGGACCTCCGAACACTGAAGCTTTCTTT.

This clone was seen a few times. The chain combines TRBV18 with TRBJ2-4, with D possibly being TRBD1 or TRBD2 (5 bases each). The CDR3 length is 14 residues. The germline V and J ends were trimmed by 3 bases and 4 bases, with 10 bases remaining between them. Germline V gene data show CDR1 as KGHSH and CDR2 as LQKENI. The CDR3 DNA reads as TGTGCCAGCTCACCTCGGGACGAAAAAAACATTCAGTACTTC. It yields the protein CASSPRDEKNIQYF.

This clone was counted a few times. The CDR3 DNA reads as TGCGCCAGCAGCCAACAGAAAGGGAAAGATACAGATACGCAGTATTTT. Translating gives CASSQQKGKDTDTQYF. This chain joins TRBV4-1 and TRBJ2-3; unclear D gene. Germline loops: CDR1 MGHRA, CDR2 YSYEKL. This CDR3 is 16 amino acids long. Trimming removed 2 bases at V and 3 bases at J, with 15 bases between.

The V and J genes are TRBV7-8 and TRBJ1-1; TRBD1 matches at 8 bases. The junction had 2 bases not matched to a gene; V was cut back by 2 bases and J by 3 bases. Germline-derived CDR1 and CDR2 are SGHVS and FQNEAQ. The CDR3 covers 14 residues. DNA for the CDR3: TGTGCCAGCAGCTTAACAGGGGGGGACACTGAAGCTTTCTTT. Translation: CASSLTGGDTEAFF.

V gene TRBV18 combines with J gene TRBJ2-2, with D possibly being TRBD1 or TRBD2 (5 bases each). V shed 2 bases and J shed 5 bases, with 9 bases lying between them. The germline CDR1 and CDR2 sequences are KGHSH and LQKENI. The CDR3 runs to 14 residues. For the CDR3, the DNA is TGTGCCAGCTCACCAAACTGGGGGACCGGGGAGCTGTTTTTT. Translating gives CASSPNWGTGELFF. The whole variable domain, filled in from reference TRBV18 and TRBJ2-2, reads NAGVMQNPRHLVRRRGQEARLRCSPMKGHSHVYWYRQLPEEGLKFMVYLQKENIIDESGMPKERFSAEFPKEGPSILRIQQVVRGDSAAYFCASSPNWGTGELFFGEGSRLTVL.

The chain carries TRBV10-3 and TRBJ2-5, with D uncertain. The J call may be in error: the DNA end matches TRBJ2-7 better. Germline V gene data show CDR1 as ENHRY and CDR2 as SYGVKD. This CDR3 is 13 amino acids long. The DNA of the CDR3 is TGTGCCATCAGTGATTCCACTACCTACGAGCAGTACTTC. Protein: CAISDSTTYEQYF.

This clone has more than one count but fewer than ten. V and J are TRBV28 and TRBJ2-7; D gene uncertain. V was trimmed by 4 bases and J by 6 bases, leaving 13 bases between them. The germline V gene has CDR1 MDHEN and CDR2 SYDVKM. The CDR3 loop spans 13 amino acids. CDR3 nucleotides: TGTGCCAGCAGTTCCCCTCTCCGGGCCGAGCAGTACTTC. This encodes CASSSPLRAEQYF.

The chain is built from TRBV30 and TRBJ2-1; D gene ambiguous. The CDR3 length is 15 residues. V was clipped by 0 bases and J by 0 bases, with 9 bases between them. Germline CDR1 GTSNPN, CDR2 SVGIG (reference sequence). CDR3 sequence (DNA): TGTGCCTGGAGTGTACTGGGTACCTCCTACAATGAGCAGTTCTTC. As protein: CAWSVLGTSYNEQFF.

The chain's CDR3 is CASSLSTHNEQFF. The CDR3 nucleotides are TGTGCCAGCAGTTTATCGACCCACAATGAGCAGTTCTTC. This rearrangement joins TRBV27 to TRBJ2-1; D not resolved. Germline CDR1 MNHEY, CDR2 SMNVEV (reference sequence). The CDR3 consists of 13 residues. With 0 bases removed from V and 5 bases from J, the gap between germline ends came to 5 bases.

This CDR3 reads CAWSVGLGDTEAFF. CDR3 DNA sequence: TGTGCCTGGAGTGTAGGGTTGGGGGACACTGAAGCTTTCTTT. The chain is built from TRBV30 and TRBJ1-1; the D gene is possibly TRBD1 (5 bases). Germline-derived CDR1 and CDR2 are GTSNPN and SVGIG (reference sequence). Trimming took 0 bases from V and 3 from J, leaving 11 bases between them. The CDR3 has 14 residues.

This clone was found once. This chain joins TRBV28 and TRBJ1-2; the D gene is possibly TRBD1 (5 bases). V was pared by 6 bases and J by 4 bases, with 15 bases between. The germline CDR1 and CDR2 sequences are MDHEN and SYDVKM. The CDR3 is 14 amino acids. The CDR3 sequence: CASRGAGLGYGYTF. The CDR3 DNA reads as TGTGCCAGCAGAGGCGCGGGGCTGGGCTATGGCTACACCTTC.

This sequence joins TRBV5-1 and TRBJ2-6; 10 nucleotides line up with TRBD1. Looked up from germline, CDR1 is SGHRS and CDR2 is YFSETQ. The CDR3 runs to 17 residues. Trimming cost V 4 bases and J 1 base; bases outside gene matches: 5. CDR3: CASSRGQGTSGANVLTF. In DNA, the CDR3 is TGCGCCAGCAGCAGGGGACAGGGGACGTCTGGGGCCAACGTCCTGACTTTC.

The rearrangement uses TRBV2 and TRBJ2-1; 7 nucleotides match TRBD2. This CDR3 spans 14 amino acids. V lost 3 bases to trimming and J lost 6 bases; unmatched junction nucleotides: 5. Germline V gene lookup returns CDR1 SNHLY and CDR2 FYNNEI. The CDR3 DNA follows: TGTGCCAGCAGTGACCGGGCTAGCGGCAATGAGCAGTTCTTC. Amino acid sequence: CASSDRASGNEQFF.

V is TRBV7-6 and J is TRBJ2-7, with 8 bases that match TRBD2. J was trimmed by 0 bases and V by 5 bases; bases with no gene match: 6. Germline values: CDR1 SGHVS, CDR2 FNYEAQ. This CDR3 is built from 15 residues. The CDR3 bases are TGTGCCAGCAGCGAGACTAGCGAAAACTCCTACGAGCAGTACTTC. This sequence encodes CASSETSENSYEQYF.

For this clone: It is likely a read error: a sequence one base away is far more abundant. The same CDR3 can be traced to other DNA sequences in this sample. The chain uses TRBV2 and TRBJ1-5; maybe TRBD1 (6 bases). Trimming removed 2 bases from V and 9 bases from J, with 14 bases in between. The CDR3 spans 14 residues. Germline V gene sequence: CDR1 SNHLY, CDR2 FYNNEI. The CDR3 here is CASSESGGLSPQHF. The CDR3, as DNA: TGTGCCAGCAGTGAATCGGGGGGGCTGTCGCCCCAGCATTTT.

The chain couples TRBV2 to TRBJ2-7, with unresolved D. CDR3 length: 14 residues. Germline CDR1 reads SNHLY; CDR2 reads FYNNEI. V dropped 5 bases and J dropped 0 bases, with 11 bases sitting between them. CDR3 bases: TGTGCCAGCAGTCTCGTGGGATCCTCCTACGAGCAGTACTTC. Translating gives CASSLVGSSYEQYF.

The rearrangement uses TRBV4-1 and TRBJ2-7; 9 positions match TRBD1. Germline V lookup: CDR1 MGHRA, CDR2 YSYEKL. V lost 1 base, J lost 5 bases, and 6 bases stayed unmatched. CDR3 length equals 15 residues. CDR3 coding DNA: TGCGCCAGCAGCCAAGCCGGGACAGGGTTCGACGAGCAGTACTTC. As protein: CASSQAGTGFDEQYF.

This chain connects TRBV28 to TRBJ2-3, with 12 positions matching TRBD1. Per the germline V gene, CDR1 is MDHEN and CDR2 is SYDVKM. The trim removed 3 bases at V and 6 bases at J, leaving 1 base unmatched. This CDR3 is 14 amino acids long. In DNA, the CDR3 is TGTGCCAGCAGTTTGGGACAGGGGGCTGATACGCAGTATTTT. Translating it yields CASSLGQGADTQYF.

V is TRBV7-3 and J is TRBJ2-3, with 7 bases that match TRBD2. The CDR3 sequence is 18 residues long. The V gene end was trimmed by 1 base and the J gene end by 4 bases; junction bases not matched to a gene: 14. Germline CDR1 is SGHTA and CDR2 is FQGTGA. CDR3 nucleotide sequence: TGTGCCAGCAGCTTAATCTTTATGGGGGAGGGCCAGTCAGATACGCAGTATTTT. The encoded protein is CASSLIFMGEGQSDTQYF.

The table lists this clone with a few counts. This sequence joins TRBV5-1 and TRBJ2-1; 7 bases match TRBD2. With V trimmed by 3 bases and J by 0 bases, 9 bases remained unmatched. The CDR3 consists of 17 residues. Germline CDR1 and CDR2: SGHRS and YFSETQ. In DNA form, the CDR3 reads TGCGCCAGCAGCTGGGAGGCTAGCGGAAGCTCCTACAATGAGCAGTTCTTC. Translated: CASSWEASGSSYNEQFF.